Reported below is one TCR beta chain. The sample comes from a study of blood T cell repertoires in COVID-19. Study summary: In each case, the material was cDNA or gDNA derived from T cells, B-cell-depleted T cells, or PBMCs.

CDR1 is LNHDA and CDR2 is SQIVND in the germline V gene (reference sequence). Trimming stripped 2 bases from V and 4 bases from J, with 11 bases between. The CDR3 extends over 14 amino acids. Per the authors' pipeline: The assay estimated nucleated cells by amplifying reference gene primers. Data came from immunoSEQ multiplex PCR; TCRdb stores just in-frame clones and leaves some out. That table supplies the V and J calls and clone size; D and trimming were determined from the DNA. The sample contains around 70,000 clones, roughly three quarters of which appear only once. Sequenced sample: peripheral blood. The chain employs TRBV19 and TRBJ1-1; the D gene is possibly TRBD1 (5 bases). The TCR was taken from a woman aged 50 to 65 with acute or convalescent COVID-19. CDR3 sequence: CASSISGISTEAFF. The CDR3, as DNA: TGTGCCAGTAGTATATCAGGGATATCCACTGAAGCTTTCTTT.